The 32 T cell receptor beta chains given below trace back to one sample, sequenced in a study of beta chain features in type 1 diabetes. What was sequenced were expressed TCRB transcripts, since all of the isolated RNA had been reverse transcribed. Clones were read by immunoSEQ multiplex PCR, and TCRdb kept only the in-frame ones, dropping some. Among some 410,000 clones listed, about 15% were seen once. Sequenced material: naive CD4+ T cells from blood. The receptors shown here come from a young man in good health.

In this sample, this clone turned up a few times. CDR3 in amino acids: CASSYSANEKLFF. CDR3 nucleotides: TGTGCCAGCAGTTACTCAGCTAATGAAAAACTGTTTTTT. V usage is TRBV6-6 and J usage is TRBJ1-4; no reliable D call. Germline V gives CDR1 MNHNY, CDR2 SVGAGI (reference sequence). CDR3 length: 13 residues. Trimming cost V 0 bases and J 3 bases, with 2 bases left between them.

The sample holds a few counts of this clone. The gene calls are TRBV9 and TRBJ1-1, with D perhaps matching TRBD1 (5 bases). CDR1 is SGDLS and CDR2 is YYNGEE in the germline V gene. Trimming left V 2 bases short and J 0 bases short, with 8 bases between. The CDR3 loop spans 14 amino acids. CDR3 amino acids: CASSVRVMNTEAFF. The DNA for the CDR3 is TGTGCCAGCAGCGTCAGGGTAATGAACACTGAAGCTTTCTTT.

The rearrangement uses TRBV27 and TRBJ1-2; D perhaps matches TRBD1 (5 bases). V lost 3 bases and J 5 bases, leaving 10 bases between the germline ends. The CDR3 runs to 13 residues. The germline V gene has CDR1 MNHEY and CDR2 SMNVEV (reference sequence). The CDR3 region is CASSFRDGYGYTF. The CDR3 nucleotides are TGTGCCAGCAGTTTTCGGGACGGATATGGCTACACCTTC.

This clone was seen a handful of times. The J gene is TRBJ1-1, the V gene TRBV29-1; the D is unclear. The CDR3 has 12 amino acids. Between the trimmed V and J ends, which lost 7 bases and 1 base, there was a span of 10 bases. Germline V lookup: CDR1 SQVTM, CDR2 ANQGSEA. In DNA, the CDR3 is TGCAGCGGGAGATGGGAGAACACTGAAGCTTTCTTT. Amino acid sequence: CSGRWENTEAFF.

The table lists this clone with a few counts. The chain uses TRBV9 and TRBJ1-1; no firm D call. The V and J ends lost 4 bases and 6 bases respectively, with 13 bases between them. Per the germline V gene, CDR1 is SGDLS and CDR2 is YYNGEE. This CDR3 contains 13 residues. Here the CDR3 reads CASSPRSAAEAFF. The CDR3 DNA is TGTGCCAGCAGCCCCAGATCGGCGGCTGAAGCTTTCTTT.

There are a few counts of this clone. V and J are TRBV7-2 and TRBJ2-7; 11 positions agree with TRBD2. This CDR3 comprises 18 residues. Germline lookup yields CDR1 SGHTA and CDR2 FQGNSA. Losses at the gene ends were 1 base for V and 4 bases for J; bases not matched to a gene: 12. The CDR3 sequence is CASSLGRRLAGGLYEQYF. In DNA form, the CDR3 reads TGTGCCAGCAGCTTAGGTCGGCGGCTAGCGGGGGGTTTATACGAGCAGTACTTC.

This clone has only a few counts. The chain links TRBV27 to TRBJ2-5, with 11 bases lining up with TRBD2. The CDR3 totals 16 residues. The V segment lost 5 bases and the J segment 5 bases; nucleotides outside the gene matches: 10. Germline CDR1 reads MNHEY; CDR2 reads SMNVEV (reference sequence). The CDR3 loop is CASSPVLAGGRETQYF. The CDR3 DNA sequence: TGTGCCAGCAGTCCCGTTCTAGCGGGGGGACGCGAGACCCAGTACTTC.

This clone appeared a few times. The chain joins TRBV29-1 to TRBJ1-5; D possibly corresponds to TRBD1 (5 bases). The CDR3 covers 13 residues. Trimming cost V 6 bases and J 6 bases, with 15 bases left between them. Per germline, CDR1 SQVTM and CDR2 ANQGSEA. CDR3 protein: CSVNSGSGQPQHF. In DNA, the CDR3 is TGCAGCGTCAATTCAGGGTCGGGTCAGCCCCAGCATTTT.

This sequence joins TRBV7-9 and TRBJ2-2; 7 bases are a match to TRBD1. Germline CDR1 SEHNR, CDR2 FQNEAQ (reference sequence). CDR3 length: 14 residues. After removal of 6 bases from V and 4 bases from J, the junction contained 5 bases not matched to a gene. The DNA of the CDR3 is TGTGCCAGCAGTTGGACAGGACTCACCGGGGAGCTGTTTTTT. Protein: CASSWTGLTGELFF.

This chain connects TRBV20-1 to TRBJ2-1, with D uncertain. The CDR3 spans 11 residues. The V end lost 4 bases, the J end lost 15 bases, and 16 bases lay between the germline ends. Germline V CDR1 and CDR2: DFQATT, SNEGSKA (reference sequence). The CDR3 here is CSAKQDGRLFF. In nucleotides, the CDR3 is TGCAGTGCTAAGCAGGACGGGCGGCTGTTCTTC.

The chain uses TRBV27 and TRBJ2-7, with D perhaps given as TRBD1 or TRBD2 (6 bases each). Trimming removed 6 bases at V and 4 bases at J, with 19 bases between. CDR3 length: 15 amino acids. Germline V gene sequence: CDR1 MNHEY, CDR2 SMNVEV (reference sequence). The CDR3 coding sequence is TGTGCCAGCAGCCCCGGGGGCCTAGGAAGATACGAGCAGTACGTC. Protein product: CASSPGGLGRYEQYV.

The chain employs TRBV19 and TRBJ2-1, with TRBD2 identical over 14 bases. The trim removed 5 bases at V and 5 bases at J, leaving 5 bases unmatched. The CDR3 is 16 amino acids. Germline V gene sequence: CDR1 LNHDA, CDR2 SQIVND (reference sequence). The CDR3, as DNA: TGTGCCAGTAGTCCCCGACTAGCGGGAGGGAACAATGAGCAGTTCTTC. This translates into CASSPRLAGGNNEQFF.

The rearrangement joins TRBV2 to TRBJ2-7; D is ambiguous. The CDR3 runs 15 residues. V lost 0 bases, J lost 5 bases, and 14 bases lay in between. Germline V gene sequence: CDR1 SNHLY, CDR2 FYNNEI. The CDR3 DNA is TGTGCCAGCAGTGAAGCAGTACTCCTTCGGGACGAGCAGTACGTC. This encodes CASSEAVLLRDEQYV.

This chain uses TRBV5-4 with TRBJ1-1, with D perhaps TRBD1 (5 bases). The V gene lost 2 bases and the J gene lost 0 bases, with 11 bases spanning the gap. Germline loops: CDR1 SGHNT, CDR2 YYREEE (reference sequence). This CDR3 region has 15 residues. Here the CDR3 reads CASSFTGRMNTEAFF. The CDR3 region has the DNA TGTGCCAGCAGCTTTACGGGACGGATGAACACTGAAGCTTTCTTT.

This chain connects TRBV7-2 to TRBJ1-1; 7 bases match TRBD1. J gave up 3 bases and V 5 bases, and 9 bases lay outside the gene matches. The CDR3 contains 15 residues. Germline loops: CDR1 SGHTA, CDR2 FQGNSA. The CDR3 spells CASSEDRMFHTEAFF. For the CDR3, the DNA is TGTGCCAGCAGCGAGGACAGGATGTTTCACACTGAAGCTTTCTTT.

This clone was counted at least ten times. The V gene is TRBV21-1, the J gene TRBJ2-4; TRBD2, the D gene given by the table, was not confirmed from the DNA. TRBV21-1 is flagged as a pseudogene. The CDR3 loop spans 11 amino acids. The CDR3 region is CASSNGNIQYF. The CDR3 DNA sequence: TGTGCCAGCAGCAACGGAAACATTCAGTACTTC.

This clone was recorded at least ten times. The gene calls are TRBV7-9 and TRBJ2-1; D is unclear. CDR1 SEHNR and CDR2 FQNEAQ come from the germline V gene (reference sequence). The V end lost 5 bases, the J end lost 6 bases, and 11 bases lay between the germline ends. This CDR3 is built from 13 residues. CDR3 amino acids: CASSPTASNEQFF. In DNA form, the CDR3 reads TGTGCCAGCAGCCCAACAGCGAGCAATGAGCAGTTCTTC.

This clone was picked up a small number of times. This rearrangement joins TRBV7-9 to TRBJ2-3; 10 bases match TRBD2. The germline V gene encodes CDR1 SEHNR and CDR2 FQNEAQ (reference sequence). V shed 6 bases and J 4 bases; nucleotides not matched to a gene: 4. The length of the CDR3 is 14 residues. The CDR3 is CASRTGTSADTQYF. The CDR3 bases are TGTGCCAGCAGGACCGGGACTAGCGCAGATACGCAGTATTTT.

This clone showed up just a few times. CDR3 bases: TGTGCCACCAGCAGAGATCTGGACAGGGGGAATAAGCAGTATTTT. It is translated as CATSRDLDRGNKQYF. This sequence joins TRBV15 and TRBJ2-3, with 10 nucleotides matching TRBD1. CDR3 length equals 15 residues. V shed 0 bases, J shed 11 bases, and the junction held 8 bases outside the gene matches. Germline V gene sequence: CDR1 LNHNV, CDR2 YYDKDF (reference sequence). Full variable domain (outside the CDR3, taken from reference TRBV15 and TRBJ2-3): DAMVIQNPRYQVTQFGKPVTLSCSQTLNHNVMYWYQQKSSQAPKLLFHYYDKDFNNEADTPDNFQSRRPNTSFCFLDIRSPGLGDTAMYLCATSRDLDRGNKQYFGPGTRLTVL.

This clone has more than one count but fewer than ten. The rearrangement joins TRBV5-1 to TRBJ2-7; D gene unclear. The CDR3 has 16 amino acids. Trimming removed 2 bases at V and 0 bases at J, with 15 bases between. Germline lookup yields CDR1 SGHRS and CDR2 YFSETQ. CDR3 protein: CASSLLRTSGSYEQYF. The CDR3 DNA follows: TGCGCCAGCAGCTTACTCCGGACGTCCGGCTCCTACGAGCAGTACTTC.

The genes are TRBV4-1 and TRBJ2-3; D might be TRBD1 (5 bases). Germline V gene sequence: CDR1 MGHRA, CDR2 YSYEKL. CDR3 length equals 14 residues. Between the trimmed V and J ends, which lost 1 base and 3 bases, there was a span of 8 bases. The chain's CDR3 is CASSQVPGTDTQYF. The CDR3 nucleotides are TGCGCCAGCAGCCAAGTCCCAGGGACAGATACGCAGTATTTT.

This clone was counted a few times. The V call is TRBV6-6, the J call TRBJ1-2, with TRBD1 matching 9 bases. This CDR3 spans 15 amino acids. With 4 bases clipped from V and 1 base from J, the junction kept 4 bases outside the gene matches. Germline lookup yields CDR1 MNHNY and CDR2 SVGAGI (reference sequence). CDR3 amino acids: CASSLPGQGNYGYTF. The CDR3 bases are TGTGCCAGCAGTTTGCCGGGACAGGGTAACTATGGCTACACCTTC.

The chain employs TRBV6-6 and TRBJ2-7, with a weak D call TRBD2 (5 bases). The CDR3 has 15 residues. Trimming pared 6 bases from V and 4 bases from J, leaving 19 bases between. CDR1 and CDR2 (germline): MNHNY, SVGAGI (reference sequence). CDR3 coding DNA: TGTGCCAGCAGCCCCTCGGGCGGCCGGGGATACGAGCAGTACGTC. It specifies CASSPSGGRGYEQYV.

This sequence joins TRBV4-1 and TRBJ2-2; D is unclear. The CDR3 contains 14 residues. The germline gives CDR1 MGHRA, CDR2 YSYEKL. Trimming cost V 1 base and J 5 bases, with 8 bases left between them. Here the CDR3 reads CASSQVTLTGELFF. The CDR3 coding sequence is TGCGCCAGCAGCCAAGTAACGCTGACCGGGGAGCTGTTTTTT.

CDR3 DNA: TGTGCCAGTAGGAACGGCCGGACCCAGTACTTC. It codes for CASRNGRTQYF. V and J are TRBV19 and TRBJ2-5; D is unclear. V lost 6 bases and J lost 7, with 9 bases in between. The CDR3 is 11 amino acids. Per germline, CDR1 LNHDA and CDR2 SQIVND (reference sequence).

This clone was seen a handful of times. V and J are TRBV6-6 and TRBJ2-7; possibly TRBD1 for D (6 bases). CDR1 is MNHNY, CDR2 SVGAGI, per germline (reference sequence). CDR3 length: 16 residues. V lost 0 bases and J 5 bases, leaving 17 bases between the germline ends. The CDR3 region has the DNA TGTGCCAGCAGTTACTCCGGCAGGGGACATCTAAACGAGCAGTACTTC. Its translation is CASSYSGRGHLNEQYF.

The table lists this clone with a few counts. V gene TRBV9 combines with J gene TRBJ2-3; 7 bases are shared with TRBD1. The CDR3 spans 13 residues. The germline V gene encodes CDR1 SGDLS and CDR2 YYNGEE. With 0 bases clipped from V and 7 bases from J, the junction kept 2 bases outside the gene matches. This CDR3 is CASSVERGHTQYF. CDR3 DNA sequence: TGTGCCAGCAGCGTAGAGAGGGGGCATACGCAGTATTTT. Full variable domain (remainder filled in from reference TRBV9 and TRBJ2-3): DSGVTQTPKHLITATGQRVTLRCSPRSGDLSVYWYQQSLDQGLQFLIQYYNGEERAKGNILERFSAQQFPDLHSELNLSSLELGDSALYFCASSVERGHTQYFGPGTRLTVL.

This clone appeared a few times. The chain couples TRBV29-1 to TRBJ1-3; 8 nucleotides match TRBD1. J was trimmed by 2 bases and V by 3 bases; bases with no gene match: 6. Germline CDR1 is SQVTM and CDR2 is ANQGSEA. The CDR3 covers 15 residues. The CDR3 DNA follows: TGCAGCGTTGATTCCGGACAGGGACCTGGAAACACCATATATTTT. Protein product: CSVDSGQGPGNTIYF.

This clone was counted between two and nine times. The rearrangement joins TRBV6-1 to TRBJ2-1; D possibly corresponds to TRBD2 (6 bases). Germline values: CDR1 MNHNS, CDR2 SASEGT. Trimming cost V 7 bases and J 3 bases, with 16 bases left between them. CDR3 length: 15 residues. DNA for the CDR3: TGTGCCAGCACTATAGCGGACCCCATCTACAATGAGCAGTTCTTC. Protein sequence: CASTIADPIYNEQFF.

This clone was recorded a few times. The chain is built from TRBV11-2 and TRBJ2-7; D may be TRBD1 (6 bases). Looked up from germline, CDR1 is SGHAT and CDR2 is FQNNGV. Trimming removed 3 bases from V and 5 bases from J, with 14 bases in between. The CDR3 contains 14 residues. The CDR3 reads CASSLAGVINEQYF. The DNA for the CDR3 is TGTGCCAGCAGCTTGGCAGGGGTTATCAACGAGCAGTACTTC.

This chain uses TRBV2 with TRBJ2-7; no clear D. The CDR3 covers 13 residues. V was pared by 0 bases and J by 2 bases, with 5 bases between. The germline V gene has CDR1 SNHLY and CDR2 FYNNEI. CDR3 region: CASSEARTYEQYV. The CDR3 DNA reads TGTGCCAGCAGTGAAGCGCGAACCTACGAGCAGTACGTC.

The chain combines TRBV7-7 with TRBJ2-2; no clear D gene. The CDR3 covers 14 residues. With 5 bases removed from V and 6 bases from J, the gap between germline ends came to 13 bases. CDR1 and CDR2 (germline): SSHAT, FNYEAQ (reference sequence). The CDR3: CASSPIGPPGELFF. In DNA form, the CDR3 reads TGTGCCAGCAGCCCTATCGGTCCCCCCGGGGAGCTGTTTTTT.